Shown below are 27 T cell receptor beta chains from a single sample sequenced in a study of shared clonotypes between healthy human individuals. TCRdb's table, derived via immunoSEQ multiplex PCR, lists solely in-frame clones and lacks some. The sample consists of roughly 2.5 million clones, roughly nine tenths of them appearing once. Sequenced: naive CD4+ T cells sorted from blood. Subset in this sample: CD45RA+ positively selected. All receptors derive from a man aged 18 to 35 in good health.

This sequence joins TRBV7-8 and TRBJ1-6; the match to TRBD1 covers 8 bases. Germline-derived CDR1 and CDR2 are SGHVS and FQNEAQ. CDR3 length equals 14 residues. V shed 6 bases, J shed 7 bases, and the junction held 5 bases outside the gene matches. CDR3 sequence: CASSSGGLNSPLHF. DNA for the CDR3: TGTGCCAGCAGTTCAGGGGGCCTAAATTCACCCCTCCACTTT.

The rearrangement joins TRBV10-3 to TRBJ2-7; 10 bases align to TRBD1. There are 13 residues in the CDR3. The V and J ends lost 9 bases and 4 bases, in that order; junction bases with no gene match: 6. The germline V gene has CDR1 ENHRY and CDR2 SYGVKD. CDR3 sequence reads: CAMAGQGKYEQYF. The DNA for the CDR3 is TGTGCCATGGCGGGACAGGGGAAATACGAGCAGTACTTC.

The CDR3: CASSLGTGNNSPLHF. In nucleotides, the CDR3 is TGTGCCAGCAGCTTGGGGACCGGTAATAATTCACCCCTCCACTTT. This chain links TRBV5-5 with TRBJ1-6, with unresolved D. The V end was cut by 0 bases, the J end by 5 bases, with 9 bases between. The V gene's germline CDR1 is SGHKS and CDR2 YYEKEE (reference sequence). The CDR3 is 15 amino acids. The full variable domain, in which reference TRBV5-5 and TRBJ1-6 provide the parts outside the CDR3, is DAGVTQSPTHLIKTRGQQVTLRCSPISGHKSVSWYQQVLGQGPQFIFQYYEKEERGRGNFPDRFSARQFPNYSSELNVNALLLGDSALYLCASSLGTGNNSPLHFGNGTRLTVT.

V and J are TRBV5-4 and TRBJ2-5, with a tentative D call TRBD2 (6 bases). The CDR3 extends over 15 amino acids. CDR1 is SGHNT, CDR2 YYREEE, per germline (reference sequence). With 4 bases removed from V and 4 bases from J, the gap between germline ends came to 17 bases. CDR3 region: CASSGGLPGGETQYF. In nucleotides, the CDR3 is TGTGCCAGCAGCGGAGGACTACCCGGGGGAGAGACCCAGTACTTC.

For the CDR3, the DNA is TGTGCCAGCAGCGCCGGGACACCTTTTTCACCCCTCCACTTT. Protein: CASSAGTPFSPLHF. The chain is built from TRBV6-5 and TRBJ1-6, with D possibly matching TRBD1 (6 bases). The CDR3 spans 14 residues. Germline V lookup: CDR1 MNHEY, CDR2 SVGAGI. The germline V and J ends were trimmed by 6 bases and 9 bases, with 15 bases remaining between them.

The V call is TRBV10-3, the J call TRBJ2-3, with D possibly matching TRBD2 (6 bases). Trimming pared 0 bases from V and 6 bases from J, leaving 7 bases between. The length of the CDR3 is 13 residues. From germline, CDR1 is ENHRY and CDR2 SYGVKD. CDR3 bases: TGTGCCATCAGTGAGTCTGGAGGGGATACGCAGTATTTT. This translates into CAISESGGDTQYF.

V gene TRBV14 combines with J gene TRBJ2-7; 9 bases are shared with TRBD1. The CDR3 covers 20 residues. J lost 1 base, V lost 3 bases, and 19 bases had no gene match. Per germline, CDR1 SGHDN and CDR2 FVKESK. CDR3 sequence reads: CASSQGWTGVNPTESYEQYF. CDR3 bases: TGTGCCAGCAGCCAGGGCTGGACAGGGGTCAATCCCACAGAGTCCTACGAGCAGTACTTC.

The chain carries TRBV10-1 and TRBJ1-1; 7 bases align to TRBD1. The CDR3 is made up of 13 amino acids. V lost 5 bases and J lost 0; bases outside the gene matches: 0. Germline V lookup: CDR1 WNHNN, CDR2 SYGVQD (reference sequence). CDR3 DNA sequence: TGCGCCAGCAGTACAGGGGTGAACACTGAAGCTTTCTTT. Translation: CASSTGVNTEAFF.

The rearrangement links TRBV15 to TRBJ1-5; D call uncertain. Germline CDR1 is LNHNV and CDR2 is YYDKDF (reference sequence). The CDR3 has 16 amino acids. V was pared by 3 bases and J by 3 bases, with 15 bases between. In DNA, the CDR3 is TGTGCCACCAGCAGTCCGTCAAGGGAACCCAATCAGCCCCAGCATTTT. Translated: CATSSPSREPNQPQHF.

The chain combines TRBV5-4 with TRBJ2-5, with 11 bases lining up with TRBD1. Looked up from germline, CDR1 is SGHNT and CDR2 is YYREEE (reference sequence). The CDR3 extends over 15 amino acids. The V and J ends lost 4 bases and 3 bases, in that order; junction bases with no gene match: 5. The CDR3 nucleotides read TGTGCCAGCAGCCCATGGGACAGGGGGGAAGAGACCCAGTACTTC. As protein: CASSPWDRGEETQYF.

The J gene is TRBJ2-1, the V gene TRBV19; D unclear. Germline CDR1 and CDR2: LNHDA and SQIVND (reference sequence). Between the trimmed V and J ends, which lost 6 bases and 9 bases, there was a span of 15 bases. The CDR3 sequence is 13 residues long. CDR3 protein: CASRGDRSREQFF. The CDR3 region has the DNA TGTGCCAGTAGGGGCGACCGTAGTCGTGAGCAGTTCTTC.

The chain combines TRBV5-1 with TRBJ2-7, with D possibly being TRBD1 (5 bases). V was clipped by 4 bases and J by 5 bases, with 19 bases between them. This CDR3 has 15 residues. Germline loops: CDR1 SGHRS, CDR2 YFSETQ. CDR3 coding DNA: TGCGCCAGCAGCCAGGGTGCCCTCCTAGTCGACGAGCAGTACTTC. This sequence encodes CASSQGALLVDEQYF. The full variable domain, completed using reference TRBV5-1 and TRBJ2-7, is KAGVTQTPRYLIKTRGQQVTLSCSPISGHRSVSWYQQTPGQGLQFLFEYFSETQRNKGNFPGRFSGRQFSNSRSEMNVSTLELGDSALYLCASSQGALLVDEQYFGPGTRLTVT.

Worth noting for this clone: This same CDR3 is encoded by further DNA sequences in the sample. This chain links TRBV30 with TRBJ2-5; no definite D call. There are 11 residues in the CDR3. CDR1 and CDR2 (germline): GTSNPN, SVGIG (reference sequence). Trimming removed 4 bases at V and 5 bases at J, with 8 bases between. In DNA form, the CDR3 reads TGTGCCTGGACCTCCGGGGAGACCCAGTACTTC. Its translation is CAWTSGETQYF.

The rearrangement joins TRBV5-1 to TRBJ2-1; maybe TRBD2 (6 bases). V was cut by 4 bases and J by 4 bases, with 18 bases left in between. The CDR3 length is 16 residues. Germline V gives CDR1 SGHRS, CDR2 YFSETQ. The CDR3 here is CASSDSSGLGYNEQFF. The CDR3 region has the DNA TGCGCCAGCAGCGATTCATCGGGACTGGGATACAATGAGCAGTTCTTC.

The rearrangement uses TRBV7-2 and TRBJ2-1; D gene uncertain. Germline V gives CDR1 SGHTA, CDR2 FQGNSA. The CDR3 contains 15 residues. The V end was cut by 0 bases, the J end by 4 bases, with 10 bases between. The CDR3 sequence: CASSLALQVYNEQFF. The CDR3 DNA is TGTGCCAGCAGCTTAGCTCTTCAGGTATACAATGAGCAGTTCTTC. The full variable domain, rest sourced from reference TRBV7-2 and TRBJ2-1, is GAGVSQSPSNKVTEKGKDVELRCDPISGHTALYWYRQSLGQGLEFLIYFQGNSAPDKSGLPSDRFSAERTGGSVSTLTIQRTQQEDSAVYLCASSLALQVYNEQFFGPGTRLTVL.

This clone has a handful of counts. V and J are TRBV2 and TRBJ1-2, with a weak D call TRBD1 (5 bases). Trimming cost V 8 bases and J 4 bases, with 14 bases left between them. Germline CDR1 reads SNHLY; CDR2 reads FYNNEI. This CDR3 has 13 amino acids. CDR3 bases: TGTGCCAGCCCCGAGGGACTCACCTATGGCTACACCTTC. Residues: CASPEGLTYGYTF.

This chain links TRBV6-5 with TRBJ2-5; D perhaps matches TRBD2 (5 bases). The CDR3 spans 15 residues. Germline V gene sequence: CDR1 MNHEY, CDR2 SVGAGI. The ends were cut back, 2 bases at V and 5 bases at J, with 15 bases in the middle. The CDR3, as DNA: TGTGCCAGCAGTTACGGTCTAGCCCGCATGGAGACCCAGTACTTC. It translates to CASSYGLARMETQYF.

The sample holds one count of this clone. V gene TRBV2 combines with J gene TRBJ1-1; maybe TRBD1 (5 bases). Trimming removed 0 bases at V and 11 bases at J, with 13 bases between. CDR3 size: 13 residues. CDR1 and CDR2 (germline): SNHLY, FYNNEI. CDR3 in DNA: TGTGCCAGCAGTGAAGCCGCGGCGGGGCGCGCTTTCTTT. Translating it yields CASSEAAAGRAFF.

The chain joins TRBV2 to TRBJ2-5; 11 bases map to TRBD2. Germline CDR1 is SNHLY and CDR2 is FYNNEI. The CDR3 has 15 residues. The V gene end was trimmed by 7 bases and the J gene end by 1 base; junction bases not matched to a gene: 5. Written as DNA, the CDR3 is TGTGCCAGCATCGCGGGACTAGCGGCCCAAGAGACCCAGTACTTC. Translation: CASIAGLAAQETQYF.

This clone was seen only a few times. This chain uses TRBV7-2 with TRBJ1-1; D gene ambiguous. V was pared by 1 base and J by 11 bases, with 11 bases between. This CDR3 spans 12 amino acids. Germline V CDR1 and CDR2: SGHTA, FQGNSA. CDR3 protein: CASSLDIGGAFF. The CDR3 region has the DNA TGTGCCAGCAGCTTAGATATCGGTGGGGCTTTCTTT.

The chain is built from TRBV18 and TRBJ2-1, with 10 bases that match TRBD2. The trim removed 0 bases at V and 7 bases at J, leaving 6 bases unmatched. In germline, CDR1 is KGHSH, CDR2 LQKENI. The CDR3 has 16 amino acids. The CDR3 coding sequence is TGTGCCAGCTCACCACCGAGCGGGGGGGCCTCGAATGAGCAGTTCTTC. It yields the protein CASSPPSGGASNEQFF.

This chain joins TRBV30 and TRBJ2-4; a possible D gene is TRBD2 (6 bases). In germline, CDR1 is GTSNPN, CDR2 SVGIG (reference sequence). V dropped 0 bases and J dropped 8 bases, with 14 bases sitting between them. The CDR3 runs 14 residues. Here the CDR3 DNA reads TGTGCCTGGAGTGTAGGCGGGGTCCTAGACATTCAGTACTTC. Translating gives CAWSVGGVLDIQYF.

The chain combines TRBV29-1 with TRBJ2-7, with TRBD2 identical over 7 bases. V lost 4 bases to trimming and J lost 6 bases; unmatched junction nucleotides: 21. The CDR3 length is 17 residues. The germline V gene has CDR1 SQVTM and CDR2 ANQGSEA. The DNA of the CDR3 is TGCAGCGTTGGGGAGCGGGGCCGCTTCAATTCTAAAGGCGAGCAGTACTTC. Translation: CSVGERGRFNSKGEQYF.

Turning to this clone: The identical CDR3 is also encoded by other nucleotide sequences in the sample. The J gene is TRBJ1-5, the V gene TRBV5-1; the D is unclear. Germline V gene data show CDR1 as SGHRS and CDR2 as YFSETQ. CDR3 length equals 14 residues. V lost 0 bases and J lost 4, with 8 bases in between. The CDR3 region is CASSLGGSNQPQHF. The CDR3 bases are TGCGCCAGCAGCTTGGGAGGCTCGAATCAGCCCCAGCATTTT.

This chain links TRBV10-3 with TRBJ1-5; 8 nucleotides align to TRBD1. Looked up from germline, CDR1 is ENHRY and CDR2 is SYGVKD. V was pared by 0 bases and J by 7 bases, with 5 bases of the junction left unmatched. The CDR3 sequence is 15 residues long. CDR3 coding DNA: TGTGCCATCAGTGAGTCGACAGGGGTGGGCCAGCCCCAGCATTTT. Protein sequence: CAISESTGVGQPQHF.

The chain uses TRBV5-1 and TRBJ2-5; D remains unclear. The CDR3 spans 12 residues. Looked up from germline, CDR1 is SGHRS and CDR2 is YFSETQ. With 1 base removed from V and 5 bases from J, the gap between germline ends came to 6 bases. CDR3 coding DNA: TGCGCCAGCAGCTTGAATATGGAGACCCAGTACTTC. Translating gives CASSLNMETQYF.

This chain uses TRBV4-1 with TRBJ1-4, with unresolved D. Germline lookup yields CDR1 MGHRA and CDR2 YSYEKL. Trimming removed 1 base from V and 4 bases from J, with 13 bases in between. This CDR3 has 16 amino acids. The CDR3 nucleotides are TGCGCCAGCAGCCAAGCGGAGTTGGGCCTTAATGAAAAACTGTTTTTT. It encodes CASSQAELGLNEKLFF.